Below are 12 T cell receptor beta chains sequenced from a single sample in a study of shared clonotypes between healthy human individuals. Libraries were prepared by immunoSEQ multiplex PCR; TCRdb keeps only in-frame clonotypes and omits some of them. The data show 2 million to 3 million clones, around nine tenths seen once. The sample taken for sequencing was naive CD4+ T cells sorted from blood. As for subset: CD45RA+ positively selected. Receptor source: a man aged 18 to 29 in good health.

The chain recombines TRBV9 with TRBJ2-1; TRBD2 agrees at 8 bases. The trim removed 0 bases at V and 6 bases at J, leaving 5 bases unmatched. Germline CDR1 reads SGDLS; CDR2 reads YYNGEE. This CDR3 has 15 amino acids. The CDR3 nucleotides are TGTGCCAGCAGCGTAGACCTAGCGGGTCTCAATGAGCAGTTCTTC. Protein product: CASSVDLAGLNEQFF.

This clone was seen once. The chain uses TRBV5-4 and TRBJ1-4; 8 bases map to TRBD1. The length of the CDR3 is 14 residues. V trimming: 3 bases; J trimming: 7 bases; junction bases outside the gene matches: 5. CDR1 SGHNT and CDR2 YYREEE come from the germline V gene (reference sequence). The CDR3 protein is CASSSTGVGEKLFF. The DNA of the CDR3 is TGTGCCAGCAGCTCGACAGGGGTCGGTGAAAAACTGTTTTTT. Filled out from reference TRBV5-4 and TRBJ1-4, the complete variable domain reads ETGVTQSPTHLIKTRGQQVTLRCSSQSGHNTVSWYQQALGQGPQFIFQYYREEENGRGNFPPRFSGLQFPNYSSELNVNALELDDSALYLCASSSTGVGEKLFFGSGTQLSVL.

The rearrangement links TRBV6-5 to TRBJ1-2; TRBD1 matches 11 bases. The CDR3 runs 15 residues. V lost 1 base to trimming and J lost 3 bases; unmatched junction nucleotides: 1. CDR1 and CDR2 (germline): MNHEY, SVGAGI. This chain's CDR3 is CASSYWTGGDYGYTF. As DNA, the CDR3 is TGTGCCAGCAGTTACTGGACAGGGGGCGACTATGGCTACACCTTC.

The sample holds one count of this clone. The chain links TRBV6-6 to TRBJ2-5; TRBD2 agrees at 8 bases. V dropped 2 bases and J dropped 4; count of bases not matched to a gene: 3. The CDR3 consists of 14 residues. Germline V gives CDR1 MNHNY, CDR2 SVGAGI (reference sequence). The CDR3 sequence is CASSYPGGIETQYF. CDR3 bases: TGTGCCAGCAGTTACCCGGGGGGGATAGAGACCCAGTACTTC.

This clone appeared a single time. The CDR3 sequence: CASSQEWRGDSGNTIYF. The DNA of the CDR3 is TGTGCCAGCAGCCAAGAATGGCGGGGAGACTCTGGAAACACCATATATTTT. The gene calls are TRBV4-2 and TRBJ1-3; D not certain. This CDR3 spans 17 amino acids. Germline lookup yields CDR1 LGHNA and CDR2 YNFKEQ. V dropped 0 bases and J dropped 0 bases, with 12 bases sitting between them.

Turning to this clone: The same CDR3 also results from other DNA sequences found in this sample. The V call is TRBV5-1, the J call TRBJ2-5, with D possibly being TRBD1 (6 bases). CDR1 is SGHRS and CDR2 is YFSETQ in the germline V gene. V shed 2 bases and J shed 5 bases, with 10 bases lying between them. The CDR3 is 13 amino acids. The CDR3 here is CASSLRGLETQYF. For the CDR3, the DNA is TGCGCCAGCAGCTTAAGGGGGTTGGAGACCCAGTACTTC.

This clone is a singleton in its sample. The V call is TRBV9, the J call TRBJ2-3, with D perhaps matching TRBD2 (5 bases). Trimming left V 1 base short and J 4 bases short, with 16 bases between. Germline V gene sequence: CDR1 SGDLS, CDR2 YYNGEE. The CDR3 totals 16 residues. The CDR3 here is CASSVQGGLAPDTQYF. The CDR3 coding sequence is TGTGCCAGCAGCGTACAAGGTGGGCTAGCCCCAGATACGCAGTATTTT.

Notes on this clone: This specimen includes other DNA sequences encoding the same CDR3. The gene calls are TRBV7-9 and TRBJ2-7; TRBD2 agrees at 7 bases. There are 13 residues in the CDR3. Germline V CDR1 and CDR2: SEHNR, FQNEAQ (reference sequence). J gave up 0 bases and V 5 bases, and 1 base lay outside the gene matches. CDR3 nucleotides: TGTGCCAGCAGCCGGACTAGCTCCTACGAGCAGTACTTC. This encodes CASSRTSSYEQYF.

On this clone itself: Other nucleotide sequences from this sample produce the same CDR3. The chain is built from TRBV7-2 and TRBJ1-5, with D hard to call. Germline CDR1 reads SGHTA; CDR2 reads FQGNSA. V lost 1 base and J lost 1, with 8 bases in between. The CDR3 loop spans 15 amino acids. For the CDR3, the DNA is TGTGCCAGCAGCTTAGGGGGTGTAAGCAATCAGCCCCAGCATTTT. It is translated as CASSLGGVSNQPQHF.

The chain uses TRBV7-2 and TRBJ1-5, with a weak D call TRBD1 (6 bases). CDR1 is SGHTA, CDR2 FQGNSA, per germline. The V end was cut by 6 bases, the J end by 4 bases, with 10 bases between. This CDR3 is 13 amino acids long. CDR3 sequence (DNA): TGTGCCAGCAGTTACGACAGGAATCAGCCCCAGCATTTT. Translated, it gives CASSYDRNQPQHF.

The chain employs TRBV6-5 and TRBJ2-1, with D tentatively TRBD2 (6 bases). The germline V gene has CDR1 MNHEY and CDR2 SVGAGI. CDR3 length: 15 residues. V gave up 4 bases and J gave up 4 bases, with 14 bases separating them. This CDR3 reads CASSSGGYRYNEQFF. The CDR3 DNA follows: TGTGCCAGCAGTTCCGGGGGTTACAGATACAATGAGCAGTTCTTC.

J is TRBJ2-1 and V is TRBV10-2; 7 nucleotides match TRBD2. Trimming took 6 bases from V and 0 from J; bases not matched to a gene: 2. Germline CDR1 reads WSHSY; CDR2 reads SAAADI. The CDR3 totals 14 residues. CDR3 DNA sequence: TGCGCCAGCAGCAGGGAGGGCTCCTACAATGAGCAGTTCTTC. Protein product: CASSREGSYNEQFF.